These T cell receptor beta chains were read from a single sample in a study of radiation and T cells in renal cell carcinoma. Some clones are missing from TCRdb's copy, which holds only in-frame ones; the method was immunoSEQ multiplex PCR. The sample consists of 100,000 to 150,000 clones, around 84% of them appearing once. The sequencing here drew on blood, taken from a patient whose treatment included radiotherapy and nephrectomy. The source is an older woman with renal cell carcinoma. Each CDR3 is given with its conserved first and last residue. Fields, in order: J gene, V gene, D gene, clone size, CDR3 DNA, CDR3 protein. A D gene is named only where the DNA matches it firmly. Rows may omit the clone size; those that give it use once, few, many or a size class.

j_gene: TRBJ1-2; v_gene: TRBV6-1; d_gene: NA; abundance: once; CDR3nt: TGTGCCAGCAGCTCACAACAGGGCTACTATGGCTACACCTTC; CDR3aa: CASSSQQGYYGYTF
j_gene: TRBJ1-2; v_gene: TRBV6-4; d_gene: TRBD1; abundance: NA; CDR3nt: TGTGCCAGCAGTACCGACAGGGGTGGAGGCTACACCTTC; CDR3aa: CASSTDRGGGYTF
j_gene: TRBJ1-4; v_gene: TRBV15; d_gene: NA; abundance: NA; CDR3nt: TGTGCCACCAGCAGACCCCCGGGGGGGTCAACTAATGAAAAACTGTTTTTT; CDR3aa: CATSRPPGGSTNEKLFF
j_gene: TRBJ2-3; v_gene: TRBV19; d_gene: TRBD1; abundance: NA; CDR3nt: TGTGCCAGTACCTTACAGGGGGCGACACTTGGAGATACGCAGTATTTT; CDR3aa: CASTLQGATLGDTQYF
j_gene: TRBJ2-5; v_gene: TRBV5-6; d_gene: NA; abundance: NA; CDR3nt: TGTGCCAGCAGCTTGCTGCGGACGGCGAGGGAGACCCAGTACTTC; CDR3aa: CASSLLRTARETQYF
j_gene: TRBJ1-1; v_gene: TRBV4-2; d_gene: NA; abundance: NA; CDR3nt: TGTGCCAGCAGCCTAGGGGGTTTGAACACTGAAGCTTTCTTT; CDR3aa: CASSLGGLNTEAFF
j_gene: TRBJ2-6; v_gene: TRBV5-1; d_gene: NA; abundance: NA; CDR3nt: TGCGCCAGCAGCTTTAGGGCCATAAGCTCTGGGGCCAACGTCCTGACTTTC; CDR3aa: CASSFRAISSGANVLTF
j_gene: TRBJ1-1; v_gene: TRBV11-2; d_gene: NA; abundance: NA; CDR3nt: TGTGCCAGCAGCTTAGCGAGGGACACTGAAGCTTTCTTT; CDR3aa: CASSLARDTEAFF
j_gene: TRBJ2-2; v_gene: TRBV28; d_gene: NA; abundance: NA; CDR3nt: TGTGCCAGCAGTTTTCTCGGGGGCACCGGGGAGCTGTTTTTT; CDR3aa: CASSFLGGTGELFF
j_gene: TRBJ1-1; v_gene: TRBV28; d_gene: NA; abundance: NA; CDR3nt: TGTGCCAGCAGTTTATGGGGCCAGGACACTGAAGCTTTCTTT; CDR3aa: CASSLWGQDTEAFF
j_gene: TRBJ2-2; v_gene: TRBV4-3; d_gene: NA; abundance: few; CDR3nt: TGCGCCAGCAGCCAAGATCGGTCTGGGGTATCCGGGGTTGGGGAGCTGTTTTTT; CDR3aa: CASSQDRSGVSGVGELFF
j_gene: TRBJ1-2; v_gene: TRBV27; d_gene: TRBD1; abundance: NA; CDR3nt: TGTGCCAGCAGTTCGGGGGGACAGAACTATGGCTACACCTTC; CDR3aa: CASSSGGQNYGYTF
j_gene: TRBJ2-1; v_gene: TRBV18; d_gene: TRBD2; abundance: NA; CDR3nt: TGTGCCAGCTCACCGGGACTAGCGTTAGGTGTCAATGAGCAGTTCTTC; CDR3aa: CASSPGLALGVNEQFF
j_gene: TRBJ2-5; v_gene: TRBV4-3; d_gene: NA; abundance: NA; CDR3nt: TGCGCCAGCAGCCAACGGGTAGGGCGAGAGACCCAGTACTTC; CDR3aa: CASSQRVGRETQYF
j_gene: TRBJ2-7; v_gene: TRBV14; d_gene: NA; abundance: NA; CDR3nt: TGTGCCAGCGGCGCAACCTACGAGCAGTACTTC; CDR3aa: CASGATYEQYF
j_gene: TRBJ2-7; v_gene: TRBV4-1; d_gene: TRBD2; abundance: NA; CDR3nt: TGCGCCAGCAGCCAAGCCCTGCAGGGACTAGGGGCTAACGAGCAGTACTTC; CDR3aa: CASSQALQGLGANEQYF
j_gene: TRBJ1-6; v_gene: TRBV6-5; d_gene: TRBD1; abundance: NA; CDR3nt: TGTGCCAGCAGTACCGGGACAGGGCCTGTACCCCTCCACTTT; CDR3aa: CASSTGTGPVPLHF
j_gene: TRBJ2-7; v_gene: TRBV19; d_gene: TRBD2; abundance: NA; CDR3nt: TGTGCCAGTAGTATAGCTCGGACTAGCGTCTCCGGCGAGCAGTACTTC; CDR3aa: CASSIARTSVSGEQYF
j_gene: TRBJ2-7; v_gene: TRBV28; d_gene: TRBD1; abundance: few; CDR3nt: TGTGCCAGCAGTCGACAGGGACGATACTACGAGCAGTACTTC; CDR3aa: CASSRQGRYYEQYF
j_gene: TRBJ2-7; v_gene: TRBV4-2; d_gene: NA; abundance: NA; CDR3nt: TGTGCCAGCAGCCAAGATGCGACACATACCTACGAGCAGTACTTC; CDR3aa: CASSQDATHTYEQYF
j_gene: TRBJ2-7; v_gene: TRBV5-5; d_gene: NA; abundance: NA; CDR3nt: TGTGCCAGCAGCTCTGGACAGCTCACCTACGAGCAGTACTTC; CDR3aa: CASSSGQLTYEQYF
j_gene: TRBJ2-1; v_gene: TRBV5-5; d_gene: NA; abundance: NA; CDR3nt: TGTGCCAGCAGCGTACGGGACGCCCCTGGTCATGAGCAGTTCTTC; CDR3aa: CASSVRDAPGHEQFF
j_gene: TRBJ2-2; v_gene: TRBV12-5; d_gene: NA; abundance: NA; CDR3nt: TGTGCTAGTGGTCGCTCGACCGGGACGGGGTACACCGGGGAGCTGTTTTTT; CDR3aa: CASGRSTGTGYTGELFF
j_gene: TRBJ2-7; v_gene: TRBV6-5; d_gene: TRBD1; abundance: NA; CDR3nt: TGTGCCAGCAGTTACTACAGGGGCGAGCAGTACTTC; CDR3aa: CASSYYRGEQYF
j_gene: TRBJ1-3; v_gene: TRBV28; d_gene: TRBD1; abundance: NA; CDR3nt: TGTGCCAGCCGAGGAGGGGGCCTGAGCTCTGGAAACACCATATATTTT; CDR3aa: CASRGGGLSSGNTIYF
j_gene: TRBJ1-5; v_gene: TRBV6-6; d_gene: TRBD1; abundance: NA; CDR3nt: TGTGCCAGCAGTTACCAGACAGGGGGTGCGGGTCAGCCCCAGCATTTT; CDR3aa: CASSYQTGGAGQPQHF
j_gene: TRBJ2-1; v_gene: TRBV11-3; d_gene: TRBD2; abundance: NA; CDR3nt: TGTGCCAGCAGCCAGACTAGCTCCCACTACAATGAGCAGTTCTTC; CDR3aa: CASSQTSSHYNEQFF
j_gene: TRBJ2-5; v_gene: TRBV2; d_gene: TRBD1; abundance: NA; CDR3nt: TGTGCCAGCAGGGGGGAAGGGGGCACCCAGTACTTC; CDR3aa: CASRGEGGTQYF
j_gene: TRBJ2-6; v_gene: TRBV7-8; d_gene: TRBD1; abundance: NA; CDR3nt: TGTGCCAGCAGGGCCAACAGGGGCGCCGGTGCCAACGTCCTGACTTTC; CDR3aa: CASRANRGAGANVLTF
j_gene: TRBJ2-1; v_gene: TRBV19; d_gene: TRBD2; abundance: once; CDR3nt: TGTGCCAGTGTCGGGGGGGTCGGACAGTTCTTC; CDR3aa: CASVGGVGQFF
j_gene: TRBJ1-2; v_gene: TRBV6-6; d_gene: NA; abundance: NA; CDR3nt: TGTGCCAGCAGTTACGAATCCTATGGCTACACCTTC; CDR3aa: CASSYESYGYTF
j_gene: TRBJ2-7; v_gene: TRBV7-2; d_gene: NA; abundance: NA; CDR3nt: TGTGCCAGCAGCTTAGAGGGCATACCATCGGGGCAGTACTTC; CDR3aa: CASSLEGIPSGQYF
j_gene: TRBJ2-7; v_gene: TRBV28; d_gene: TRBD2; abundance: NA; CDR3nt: TGTGCCAGCAGTTTCCGTGGGTTTGGAGCGGGGTCCTACGAGCAGTACTTC; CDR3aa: CASSFRGFGAGSYEQYF
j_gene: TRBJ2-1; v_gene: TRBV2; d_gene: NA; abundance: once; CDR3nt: TGTGCCAGCGAGAACTCCCGTCATGAGCAGTTCTTC; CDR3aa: CASENSRHEQFF
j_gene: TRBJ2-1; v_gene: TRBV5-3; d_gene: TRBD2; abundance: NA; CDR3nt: TGTGCCAGAAGTCGAGTGACTAGCGGCCCTTTCGATGAGCAGTTCTTC; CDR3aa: CARSRVTSGPFDEQFF